A single sample gave rise to the 27 T cell receptor beta chains below, sequenced in a study of Ad26.COV2.S vaccination and SARS-CoV-2 variants. The table came from immunoSEQ multiplex PCR; TCRdb's copy has only in-frame clones and leaves some out. The table shows more than 400,000 clones, with around 92% occurring only once. Treatment noted: roughly 18 received Ad26.COV2.S at low or high dose, single or two shots; several received placebo; per-sample allocation not given. The study sampled participants on day 63 after the first vaccine or placebo injection. The sample in question was peripheral blood, obtained in a trial of Ad26.COV2.S vaccine versus placebo. These receptors originate from a person between 18 and 59 years old who received the Ad26.COV2.S COVID-19 vaccine or a placebo.

This chain connects TRBV6-2 or TRBV6-3 to TRBJ1-5; D is perhaps TRBD1 (6 bases). V lost 5 bases to trimming and J lost 6 bases, with 11 bases between them. The CDR3 length is 13 residues. Germline V gene data show CDR1 as MNHEY and CDR2 as SVGEGT. The CDR3 reads CASSRGHGQPQHF. Written as DNA, the CDR3 is TGTGCCAGCAGTAGGGGACATGGTCAGCCCCAGCATTTT.

The chain uses TRBV28 and TRBJ2-5; 10 bases align to TRBD2. CDR3 size: 16 residues. Trimming removed 5 bases from V and 4 bases from J; junction bases left unmatched: 10. Germline CDR1 reads MDHEN; CDR2 reads SYDVKM. The CDR3: CASSRGTLAGGETQYF. The CDR3 DNA sequence: TGTGCCAGCAGTAGGGGGACCTTAGCGGGGGGAGAGACCCAGTACTTC.

CDR3 nucleotide sequence: TGTGCCAGCAGCTTACTACAGGGGGCGACTAATGAAAAACTGTTTTTT. Protein: CASSLLQGATNEKLFF. V and J are TRBV11-2 and TRBJ1-4; 9 bases agree with TRBD1. There are 16 residues in the CDR3. The germline gives CDR1 SGHAT, CDR2 FQNNGV. V lost 2 bases and J lost 2; bases outside the gene matches: 3.

This chain joins TRBV3-1 (or the pseudogene TRBV3-2) and TRBJ2-4; D is undetermined. The V and J ends lost 3 bases and 6 bases respectively, with 9 bases between them. The CDR3 has 13 amino acids. Germline CDR1 reads LGHDT; CDR2 reads YNNKEL (reference sequence). The DNA of the CDR3 is TGTGCCAGCAGCCAGATTAGAGGAAACATTCAGTACTTC. Translating it yields CASSQIRGNIQYF.

The chain employs TRBV10-1 and TRBJ2-7; TRBD1 aligns across 8 bases. The CDR3 loop spans 16 amino acids. V shed 0 bases and J 3 bases; nucleotides not matched to a gene: 7. Germline CDR1 reads WNHNN; CDR2 reads SYGVQD (reference sequence). The DNA for the CDR3 is TGCGCCAGCAGTGAGTCGGACAGGGCCGGACACTACGAGCAGTACTTC. It encodes CASSESDRAGHYEQYF.

This chain uses TRBV7-9 with TRBJ2-1, with D uncertain. CDR1 is SEHNR and CDR2 is FQNEAQ in the germline V gene (reference sequence). This CDR3 is built from 16 residues. The ends were cut back, 5 bases at V and 7 bases at J, with 21 bases in the middle. This CDR3 reads CASSNLLTPYGNEQFF. As DNA, the CDR3 is TGTGCCAGCAGCAATCTATTAACCCCGTACGGGAATGAGCAGTTCTTC.

The chain couples TRBV10-3 to TRBJ2-3, with 9 bases fitting TRBD2. Germline V gene data show CDR1 as ENHRY and CDR2 as SYGVKD. The CDR3 runs to 13 residues. V shed 7 bases, J shed 11 bases, and the junction held 10 bases outside the gene matches. This CDR3 is CAINRGGADGQYF. DNA for the CDR3: TGTGCCATCAACCGCGGGGGGGCCGATGGGCAGTATTTT.

This chain joins TRBV12-3 or TRBV12-4 and TRBJ1-1; no clear D gene. Trimming pared 11 bases from V and 3 bases from J, leaving 13 bases between. The length of the CDR3 is 12 residues. The CDR3: CASLREYTEAFF. CDR3 DNA: TGTGCCTCGCTGAGGGAATACACTGAAGCTTTCTTT.

The chain combines TRBV7-9 with TRBJ1-5, with 9 bases that match TRBD1. Germline V CDR1 and CDR2: SEHNR, FQNEAQ (reference sequence). This CDR3 spans 17 amino acids. V lost 3 bases and J lost 3; bases outside the gene matches: 9. The CDR3 region is CASSLTGQGLLNQPQHF. The CDR3 coding sequence is TGTGCCAGCAGCTTGACGGGACAGGGACTACTCAATCAGCCCCAGCATTTT.

This clone occurred a few times. CDR3 coding DNA: TGTGCCATCAGTGGGACCGGCTCTGGAAACACCATATATTTT. Translating it yields CAISGTGSGNTIYF. This chain connects TRBV10-3 to TRBJ1-3; D gene unclear. The CDR3 is 14 amino acids. Between the trimmed V and J ends, which lost 4 bases and 0 bases, there was a span of 7 bases. Germline-derived CDR1 and CDR2 are ENHRY and SYGVKD.

The chain uses TRBV6-5 and TRBJ1-6; D ambiguous. CDR1 is MNHEY and CDR2 is SVGAGI in the germline V gene. This CDR3 has 14 amino acids. V shed 0 bases and J shed 8 bases, with 8 bases lying between them. For the CDR3, the DNA is TGTGCCAGCAGTTACTCCCAGGAACATTCACCCCTCCACTTT. This codes for CASSYSQEHSPLHF.

The V gene is TRBV5-1, the J gene TRBJ1-1; 7 positions match TRBD1. The CDR3 contains 14 residues. CDR1 and CDR2 from the germline V gene are SGHRS and YFSETQ. Trimming took 2 bases from V and 3 from J; bases not matched to a gene: 4. The DNA of the CDR3 is TGCGCCAGCAGCTTCCCGGGACAGCACACTGAAGCTTTCTTT. Encoded protein: CASSFPGQHTEAFF.

This chain joins TRBV18 and TRBJ2-5, with unresolved D. The CDR3 totals 14 residues. Germline values: CDR1 KGHSH, CDR2 LQKENI. Trimming stripped 5 bases from V and 1 base from J, with 11 bases between. CDR3 loop: CASSASEVQETQYF. The CDR3 DNA reads TGTGCCAGCTCAGCCTCAGAGGTCCAAGAGACCCAGTACTTC.

The CDR3 DNA is TGTGCCTCCTTGACAGGGGGTAACACTGAAGCTTTCTTT. It yields the protein CASLTGGNTEAFF. The genes are TRBV19 and TRBJ1-1; 9 nucleotides match TRBD1. The CDR3 extends over 13 amino acids. CDR1 is LNHDA and CDR2 is SQIVND in the germline V gene (reference sequence). V trimming: 11 bases; J trimming: 2 bases; junction bases outside the gene matches: 6. The whole variable domain, filled in from reference TRBV19 and TRBJ1-1, reads DGGITQSPKYLFRKEGQNVTLSCEQNLNHDAMYWYRQDPGQGLRLIYYSQIVNDFQKGDIAEGYSVSREKKESFPLTVTSAQKNPTAFYLCASLTGGNTEAFFGQGTRLTVV.

This chain joins TRBV20-1 and TRBJ1-4; 8 positions agree with TRBD1. The CDR3 is 15 residues long. V lost 3 bases, J lost 5 bases, and 8 bases stayed unmatched. Looked up from germline, CDR1 is DFQATT and CDR2 is SNEGSKA (reference sequence). This chain's CDR3 is CSASYAGGVNEKLFF. CDR3 bases: TGCAGTGCTAGTTACGCAGGGGGCGTGAATGAAAAACTGTTTTTT.

CDR3 in amino acids: CASSIQFRAGDLQETQYF. In nucleotides, the CDR3 is TGTGCCAGCAGCATTCAGTTTAGGGCGGGGGACCTCCAAGAGACCCAGTACTTC. The rearrangement uses TRBV21-1 and TRBJ2-5; TRBD2, as called in the table, went unchecked against the DNA. TRBV21-1 is a documented pseudogene. This CDR3 has 18 residues.

The CDR3 coding sequence is TGTGCCAGTAGTAACCTCAACAGGGTCTATGGCTACACCTTC. This encodes CASSNLNRVYGYTF. J is TRBJ1-2 and V is TRBV19; D might be TRBD1 (6 bases). Trimming stripped 4 bases from V and 4 bases from J, with 13 bases between. CDR1 and CDR2 (germline): LNHDA, SQIVND (reference sequence). CDR3 size: 14 residues.

This chain uses TRBV27 with TRBJ1-1; the match to TRBD1 covers 8 bases. Germline V CDR1 and CDR2: MNHEY, SMNVEV (reference sequence). CDR3 length: 14 amino acids. V lost 5 bases to trimming and J lost 5 bases; unmatched junction nucleotides: 7. The CDR3 spells CASSTRQGRTEAFF. DNA for the CDR3: TGTGCCAGCAGTACAAGACAGGGGCGGACTGAAGCTTTCTTT.

This clone was seen only once. The genes are TRBV5-1 and TRBJ2-7; D perhaps matches TRBD1 (7 bases). The ends were cut back, 4 bases at V and 5 bases at J, with 19 bases in the middle. Germline CDR1 reads SGHRS; CDR2 reads YFSETQ. The CDR3 totals 15 residues. The CDR3 loop is CASSLFDRDSNEQYF. In DNA form, the CDR3 reads TGCGCCAGCAGCCTGTTTGACAGGGACTCGAACGAGCAGTACTTC.

The chain links TRBV19 to TRBJ1-2, with 7 bases aligning to TRBD1. The germline V gene has CDR1 LNHDA and CDR2 SQIVND (reference sequence). V shed 4 bases, J shed 1 base, and the junction held 3 bases outside the gene matches. The CDR3 covers 14 residues. CDR3 DNA sequence: TGTGCCAGTAGTACGACAGGGCGTAACTATGGCTACACCTTC. This gives the protein CASSTTGRNYGYTF. The whole variable domain, remainder taken from reference TRBV19 and TRBJ1-2, is DGGITQSPKYLFRKEGQNVTLSCEQNLNHDAMYWYRQDPGQGLRLIYYSQIVNDFQKGDIAEGYSVSREKKESFPLTVTSAQKNPTAFYLCASSTTGRNYGYTFGSGTRLTVV.

The chain has TRBV6-5 and TRBJ1-1, with 9 bases that match TRBD1. Germline V gene lookup returns CDR1 MNHEY and CDR2 SVGAGI. The CDR3 consists of 15 residues. V trimming: 2 bases; J trimming: 3 bases; junction bases outside the gene matches: 4. The CDR3 DNA is TGTGCCAGCAGTTACGACGGGACAGGGTACACTGAAGCTTTCTTT. Residues: CASSYDGTGYTEAFF.

The rearrangement joins TRBV5-1 to TRBJ2-5; D not certain. This CDR3 is built from 11 residues. V was shortened by 4 bases and J by 0 bases, with 1 base between the two germline ends. Germline values: CDR1 SGHRS, CDR2 YFSETQ. CDR3 nucleotide sequence: TGCGCCAGCAGCGACCAAGAGACCCAGTACTTC. This sequence encodes CASSDQETQYF.

CDR3 loop: CASSILSGGVLQETQYF. CDR3 nucleotide sequence: TGTGCCAGTAGCATCCTTAGCGGGGGAGTCCTACAAGAGACCCAGTACTTC. This chain uses TRBV19 with TRBJ2-5, with 9 bases lining up with TRBD2. V lost 6 bases, J lost 2 bases, and 13 bases stayed unmatched. This CDR3 is 17 amino acids long. The germline V gene has CDR1 LNHDA and CDR2 SQIVND (reference sequence).

The chain recombines TRBV15 with TRBJ2-7; no definite D call. The CDR3 contains 13 residues. Trimming pared 1 base from V and 3 bases from J, leaving 7 bases between. CDR1 and CDR2 from the germline V gene are LNHNV and YYDKDF (reference sequence). CDR3 bases: TGTGCCACCAGCAGAGGACGTTTCTACGAGCAGTACTTC. Protein sequence: CATSRGRFYEQYF. Supplemented by reference TRBV15 and TRBJ2-7, the full variable domain reads DAMVIQNPRYQVTQFGKPVTLSCSQTLNHNVMYWYQQKSSQAPKLLFHYYDKDFNNEADTPDNFQSRRPNTSFCFLDIRSPGLGDTAMYLCATSRGRFYEQYFGPGTRLTVT.

This chain connects TRBV7-8 to TRBJ2-2; 9 positions match TRBD1. J lost 5 bases, V lost 5 bases, and 6 bases had no gene match. CDR1 SGHVS and CDR2 FQNEAQ come from the germline V gene. CDR3 length: 15 amino acids. The CDR3 reads CASSLDRGRTGELFF. CDR3 nucleotides: TGTGCCAGCAGCCTGGACAGGGGACGGACCGGGGAGCTGTTTTTT.

The chain links TRBV15 to TRBJ2-7, with D uncertain. CDR3 size: 13 residues. V gave up 5 bases and J gave up 3 bases, with 11 bases separating them. The germline V gene encodes CDR1 LNHNV and CDR2 YYDKDF (reference sequence). Here the CDR3 reads CATSEGPFYEQYF. The CDR3 DNA is TGTGCCACCAGCGAAGGACCGTTCTACGAGCAGTACTTC.

This rearrangement joins TRBV19 to TRBJ2-7; maybe TRBD2 (5 bases). The CDR3 runs to 14 residues. Germline CDR1 reads LNHDA; CDR2 reads SQIVND (reference sequence). V dropped 5 bases and J dropped 0 bases, with 11 bases sitting between them. The CDR3 DNA reads TGTGCCAGTAGTTTTACGGAGGTCTCCTACGAGCAGTACTTC. Amino acids: CASSFTEVSYEQYF.